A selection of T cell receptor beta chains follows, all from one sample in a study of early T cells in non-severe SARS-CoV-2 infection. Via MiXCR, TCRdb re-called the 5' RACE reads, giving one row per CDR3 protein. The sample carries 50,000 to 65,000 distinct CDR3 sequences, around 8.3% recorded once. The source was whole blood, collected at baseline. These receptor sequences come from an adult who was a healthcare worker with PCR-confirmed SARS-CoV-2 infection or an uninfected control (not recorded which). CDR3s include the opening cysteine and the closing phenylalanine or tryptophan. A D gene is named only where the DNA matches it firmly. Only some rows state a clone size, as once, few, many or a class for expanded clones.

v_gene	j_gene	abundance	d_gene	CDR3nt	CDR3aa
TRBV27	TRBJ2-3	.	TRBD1	TGTGCCAGTTACGGACAGGGAAGCACAGATACGCAGTATTTT	CASYGQGSTDTQYF
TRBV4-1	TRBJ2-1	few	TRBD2	TGCGCCAGCAGCCTCCTAGGGACTAGCGGAGACAACAATGAGCAGTTCTTC	CASSLLGTSGDNNEQFF
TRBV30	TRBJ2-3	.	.	TGTGCCTGGAGTGGAGAGGGAATCACAGATACGCAGTATTTT	CAWSGEGITDTQYF
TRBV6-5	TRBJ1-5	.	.	TGTGCCAGCAGTTACGGGGTCCCAGAACTTGATCAGCCCCAGCATTTT	CASSYGVPELDQPQHF
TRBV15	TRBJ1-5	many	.	TGTGCCACCAGCAGAGATCAACAGCCCCAGCATTTT	CATSRDQQPQHF
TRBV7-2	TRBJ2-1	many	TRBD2	TGTGCCAGCAGCTTCAGCGGGAGGGCAGTTGAGCAGTTCTTC	CASSFSGRAVEQFF
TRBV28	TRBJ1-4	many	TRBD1	TGTGCCAGTTTAGGGACAGGGTCCGAAAAACTGTTTTTT	CASLGTGSEKLFF
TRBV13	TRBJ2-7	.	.	TGTGCCAGCAGCCACCAGGGAGAGGGGGGCCACGAGCAGTACTTC	CASSHQGEGGHEQYF
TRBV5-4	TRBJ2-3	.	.	TGTGCCAGCAGCTCTATTGGGGGGAGAAGGGATACGCAGTATTTT	CASSSIGGRRDTQYF
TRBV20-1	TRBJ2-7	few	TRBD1	TGCAGTGCTATGACAGGGCCTCTTTCCTACGAGCAGTACTTC	CSAMTGPLSYEQYF
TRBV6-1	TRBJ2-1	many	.	TGTGCCAGCAGTGAAGACAGGCTGGATGAGCAGTTCTTC	CASSEDRLDEQFF
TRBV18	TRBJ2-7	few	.	TGTGCCAGCTCACTGAACAGGAATACCTACGAGCAGTACTTC	CASSLNRNTYEQYF
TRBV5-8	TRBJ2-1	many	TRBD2	TGTGCCAGCAGCCCAACGGGAGGGGAAGTGAATGAGCAGTTCTTC	CASSPTGGEVNEQFF